This record concerns one T cell receptor (beta chain) sequence. One end of the junction varies from germline; a read error may be responsible. The time point here: longitudinal time-point 2. Preparation of the unsorted libraries drew on 2 million PBMCs stored at -80 C. Synthesis of cDNA was accomplished via 5'RACE employing 10-nucleotide random UMIs. From the 5' RACE reads, TCRdb called clonotypes with MiXCR, one entry per CDR3 protein. Among approximately 82,000 distinct CDR3 sequences listed, under 15% were seen once. This specimen belongs to a study of neurological immune-mediated disorders. Looked up from germline, CDR1 is SGHRS and CDR2 is YFSETQ. The CDR3 consists of 13 residues.

The receptor comes from a female donor with HTLV-1-associated myelopathy (HAM/TSP). The sample comprised PBMCs. The gene calls are TRBV5-1 and TRBJ2-3, with D possibly being TRBD1 or TRBD2 (6 bases each). The CDR3 DNA sequence: TGCGCCAGCAACCACGGGGGCACAGATAAGCAGTATTTT. Encoded protein: CASNHGGTDKQYF.